This T cell receptor (beta chain) was captured by sequencing in a study of T-cell memory formation after mild COVID-19. Overall study context: Largely donor-specific sequence clusters came from a couple of donors.

A single record per CDR3 protein comes from TCRdb applying MiXCR to the 5' RACE reads. Of tens of thousands of distinct CDR3 sequences listed, approximately 9.1% are singletons. This clonotype was detected many times. CDR3 length: 15 residues. V was trimmed by 4 bases and J by 8 bases, leaving 20 bases between them. Germline V lookup: CDR1 MNHEY, CDR2 SMNVEV (reference sequence). This clonotype was obtained from an adult woman who had mild COVID-19 (a few samples of this study predate the infection). Cell type and time point are not known. This rearrangement joins TRBV27 to TRBJ1-2; TRBD1 is a possible D gene (5 bases). The sequencing input was PBMCs or a T cell subset sorted from them (not recorded which). The CDR3 nucleotides read TGTGCCAGCAGTTCCCCACTCCGGGGCCGACTGGGCTACACCTTC. It is translated as CASSSPLRGRLGYTF.